This is a list of T cell receptor beta chains from one sample in a study of human T cells and chemical hapten exposure. One entry per CDR3 protein results from TCRdb running MiXCR on the RACE reads. The sample lists about 64,000 distinct CDR3 sequences, roughly 9.6% occurring once. Specimen: whole blood, collected in connection with sensitization to the hapten diphenylcyclopropenone (DPC). The receptors originated from a woman aged 30 to 39 with alopecia areata. Some clones in this sample may be carry-over from other donors' samples. Each CDR3 is given with its conserved first and last residue. A D gene is named only where the DNA matches it firmly. Clone size is given for some rows only: seen once, a few or many times, or a class if the clone is expanded.

clone_size	d_call	v_call	j_call	cdr3_nt	cdr3_aa
few	.	TRBV6-2/TRBV6-3	TRBJ1-1	TGTGCCAGCAGAGAACCCCGGGGCACTGAAGCTTTCTTT	CASREPRGTEAFF
many	TRBD1	TRBV7-2	TRBJ2-7	TGTGCCAGCAGCCCCGGACAGGGGGCGTGGGGGGAGCAGTACTTC	CASSPGQGAWGEQYF
many	TRBD2	TRBV20-1	TRBJ2-5	TGCAGTGCTAGAGAGTTAGCGGGGGACCTCCAAGAGACCCAGTACTTC	CSARELAGDLQETQYF
many	TRBD1	TRBV23-1	TRBJ2-1	TGCGCCAGCAGTCAACCACTTCCGGACAGGGAAGGGGCCAATGAGCAGTTCTTC	CASSQPLPDREGANEQFF
.	.	TRBV6-6	TRBJ2-2	TGTGCCAGCAGTTACAGATCTAGTTTCCGGGGGGAGCTGTTTTTT	CASSYRSSFRGELFF
.	TRBD1	TRBV20-1	TRBJ1-5	TGCAGTGCTAGAGATCAGGGACAGGGTTCGCCCCAGCATTTT	CSARDQGQGSPQHF
.	.	TRBV7-2	TRBJ1-5	TGTGCCAGCAGCTCACAGGGTAGCAATCAGCCCCAGCATTTT	CASSSQGSNQPQHF
.	TRBD1	TRBV29-1	TRBJ1-1	TGCAGCCTTTCCACAGGGGTGAACACTGAAGCTTTCTTT	CSLSTGVNTEAFF
few	.	TRBV11-2	TRBJ2-7	TGTGCCAGCAGCGCACAAATAGAGCAGTACTTC	CASSAQIEQYF
few	.	TRBV6-2/TRBV6-3	TRBJ1-2	TGTGCCAGCAGTTACTCAAGAGGGCGGTATGGCTACACCTTC	CASSYSRGRYGYTF
.	TRBD1	TRBV7-2	TRBJ2-2	TGTGCCAGCAGCTTAGTAGGGACAGGGGACTCCGGGGAGCTGTTTTTT	CASSLVGTGDSGELFF
few	TRBD1	TRBV9	TRBJ2-3	TGTGCCAGCAGTACTAGGACAGGGCGGGATACGCAGTATTTT	CASSTRTGRDTQYF
few	.	TRBV28	TRBJ2-3	TGTGCCAGCAGTGACAGTTCCACAGATACGCAGTATTTT	CASSDSSTDTQYF
many	TRBD2	TRBV20-1	TRBJ2-1	TGCAGTGCACGGACTAGCGGGAGGGTCGATGAGCAGTTCTTC	CSARTSGRVDEQFF
.	.	TRBV11-2	TRBJ2-2	TGTGCCAGCAGCTCCTCGACGGTGGTCGCCCGGGAGCTGTTTTTT	CASSSSTVVARELFF
many	.	TRBV20-1	TRBJ2-3	TGCAGTGCTATTATAGGAGGCCCGGATACGCAGTATTTT	CSAIIGGPDTQYF
many	.	TRBV6-1	TRBJ2-3	TGTGCCAGCAGAGCACAGCATGATCGCACAGATACGCAGTATTTT	CASRAQHDRTDTQYF
.	.	TRBV5-1	TRBJ2-3	TGCGCCAGCAGCTTGGCCGTTCTCGCGGCAGATACGCAGTATTTT	CASSLAVLAADTQYF
many	.	TRBV6-2/TRBV6-3	TRBJ2-7	TGTGCCAGCAGTTCGACCGCGTCCAACGAGCAGTACTTC	CASSSTASNEQYF
.	TRBD2	TRBV12-3/TRBV12-4	TRBJ2-1	TGTGCCATCTTTTCTAGCGGGACTTACAATGAGCAGTTCTTC	CAIFSSGTYNEQFF
many	.	TRBV27	TRBJ1-1	TGTGCCAGCAGTTTAAAGGGCCCTGAAGCTTTCTTT	CASSLKGPEAFF
many	TRBD2	TRBV29-1	TRBJ2-3	TGCAGCGTTGAAGAACTAGCGTTTAGCACAGATACGCAGTATTTT	CSVEELAFSTDTQYF
.	TRBD2	TRBV7-9	TRBJ2-1	TGTGCCAGCAGCGACCTAGCGGGAGGGTACAATGAGCAGTTCTTC	CASSDLAGGYNEQFF
few	.	TRBV27	TRBJ1-1	TGTGCCACCAGGACAGTCCGTGGCGAGCAGGTCCTGGAAGCTTTCTTT	CATRTVRGEQVLEAFF
few	.	TRBV29-1	TRBJ2-7	TGCAGCGCCCGAACGGGGCCCAAAGAGCAGTACTTC	CSARTGPKEQYF
few	TRBD1	TRBV28	TRBJ1-1	TGTGCCAGCAGTTCAGCACAGGGGGACACTGAAGCTTTCTTT	CASSSAQGDTEAFF
few	.	TRBV2	TRBJ1-6	TGTGCCAGCCTGGTGGGGAAGGGAGATTCACCCCTCCACTTT	CASLVGKGDSPLHF
.	TRBD1	TRBV11-2	TRBJ2-1	TGTGCCAGCAGCCCCCGGGACAGGTGGAGTGAGCAGTTCTTC	CASSPRDRWSEQFF
.	.	TRBV28	TRBJ2-1	TGTGCCAGCAGTTTATCCCCTCAGCGGGTGTACAATGAGCAGTTCTTC	CASSLSPQRVYNEQFF
.	TRBD2	TRBV7-9	TRBJ2-1	TGTGCCAGCAGCTTACCGGGACTAGCGGGACTTAGGGATGAGCAGTTCTTC	CASSLPGLAGLRDEQFF
.	.	TRBV12-3/TRBV12-4	TRBJ2-6	TGTGCCAGCAGCTCGAGCACAGATTCTGGGGCCAACGTCCTGACTTTC	CASSSSTDSGANVLTF
.	TRBD2	TRBV20-1	TRBJ2-3	TGCAGTGCTTGGACTAGCGGGGGCACAGGTACGCAGTATTTT	CSAWTSGGTGTQYF
many	.	TRBV19	TRBJ1-2	TGTGCCACCCATCGAGGCAGCACCTATGGCTACACCTTC	CATHRGSTYGYTF
few	.	TRBV4-1	TRBJ2-3	TGCGCCAGCAGCCAAGACGGGACCTTGTGGCAGTATTTT	CASSQDGTLWQYF
few	TRBD2	TRBV7-2	TRBJ2-3	TGTGCCAGCAGCTTCCTAGCGGGAGCTGATACGCAGTATTTT	CASSFLAGADTQYF
few	.	TRBV4-3	TRBJ1-2	TGCGCCAGCAGCCAAGGGGACGGTCCTTATGGCTACACCTTC	CASSQGDGPYGYTF
many	.	TRBV30	TRBJ1-1	TGTGCCTGGAGGCGCACTGAAGCTTTCTTT	CAWRRTEAFF
many	TRBD1	TRBV2	TRBJ1-6	TGTGCCAGCATCGCACAGGGGAATTCACCCCTCCACTTT	CASIAQGNSPLHF
.	.	TRBV3-1	TRBJ1-3	TGTGCCAGCAGCCAAGCTGCGGTTTCTGGAAACACCATATATTTT	CASSQAAVSGNTIYF
.	.	TRBV21-1	TRBJ1-1	TGTGCCAGCTCGGGGGTGATGAACACTGAAGCTTTCTTT	CASSGVMNTEAFF
few	.	TRBV7-2	TRBJ1-5	TGTGCCAGCAGCTTTCCCCAATCCCAGCGGCTGAACAATCAGCCCCAGCATTTT	CASSFPQSQRLNNQPQHF
few	.	TRBV3-1	TRBJ1-4	TGTGCCAGCAGCCAAGTTGTTTTGGGAGATAATGAAAAACTGTTTTTT	CASSQVVLGDNEKLFF